These T cell receptor beta chains were read from a single sample in a study of cytomegalovirus exposure and HLA in healthy donors. Sequenced by immunoSEQ multiplex PCR; TCRdb stores in-frame clones only, minus some. Among 160,000 or so clones listed, about four fifths were seen once. The sequencing sample was made of PBMCs. Every receptor here comes from a woman between 45 and 65 years old in good health and CMV-seronegative. Each CDR3 is given without its conserved first and last residue. The order of the fields is V gene, J gene, CDR3 protein.

v_call: TRBV6-6; j_call: TRBJ1-1; cdr3_aa: ASSYEGAANTEAF
v_call: TRBV18; j_call: TRBJ1-1; cdr3_aa: ASSPSGGGKTEAF
v_call: TRBV9; j_call: TRBJ1-2; cdr3_aa: ASSNRDGTAYGYT
v_call: TRBV7-2; j_call: TRBJ2-7; cdr3_aa: ASSLGAGPYEQY
v_call: TRBV6-1; j_call: TRBJ1-6; cdr3_aa: ASRKPSSYNSPLH
v_call: TRBV4-1; j_call: TRBJ2-1; cdr3_aa: ASSPNVGEDNEQF
v_call: TRBV7-2; j_call: TRBJ1-1; cdr3_aa: ASSSGQMNTEAF
v_call: TRBV5-6; j_call: TRBJ2-7; cdr3_aa: ASTSQGSYEQY
v_call: TRBV2; j_call: TRBJ2-1; cdr3_aa: ASSEPTRMEQF
v_call: TRBV18; j_call: TRBJ2-5; cdr3_aa: ASSRVGETQY
v_call: TRBV4-3; j_call: TRBJ2-6; cdr3_aa: ASSQETGAGNSGANVLT
v_call: TRBV5-1; j_call: TRBJ2-7; cdr3_aa: ASSLGNYEQY
v_call: TRBV28; j_call: TRBJ2-7; cdr3_aa: ASSLVAVTYEQY
v_call: TRBV7-9; j_call: TRBJ2-3; cdr3_aa: ASSFSGGGDTQY
v_call: TRBV29-1; j_call: TRBJ2-3; cdr3_aa: SVLTSGRLDTQY
v_call: TRBV19; j_call: TRBJ1-5; cdr3_aa: ASSIRNQPQH
v_call: TRBV5-4; j_call: TRBJ2-3; cdr3_aa: ASSSPGTDVDTQY
v_call: TRBV19; j_call: TRBJ1-5; cdr3_aa: ASSIRGQGQPQH
v_call: TRBV28; j_call: TRBJ1-1; cdr3_aa: ASSLPSTEAF
v_call: TRBV5-1; j_call: TRBJ1-4; cdr3_aa: ASTGRGRDEKLF
v_call: TRBV9; j_call: TRBJ2-2; cdr3_aa: ASSVGSANTGELF
v_call: TRBV5-8; j_call: TRBJ2-7; cdr3_aa: ASSWGTAIYEQY
v_call: TRBV6-1; j_call: TRBJ1-5; cdr3_aa: ASSEAARNQPQH